Each of the 24 T cell receptor beta chains below was sequenced from the same sample in a study of a mutant IDH1 vaccine in newly diagnosed glioma. Repertoires were generated with immunoSEQ multiplex PCR, while TCRdb's copy carries only in-frame clones and drops some. The table includes over 75,000 clones, just under 80% detected once. Regarding time point: baseline, week 1 (first vaccination visit). The treatment: pre-vaccination baseline after standard-of-care therapy. The specimen was PBMCs, collected from a glioma patient treated with radiotherapy, temozolomide or both. Receptor source: a man aged 35 to 55 with glioma.

The DNA of the CDR3 is TGTGCCATCAGCCCCGGGACAGCCCTCGGGGGCCACACCGGGGAGCTGTTTTTT. This translates into CAISPGTALGGHTGELFF. The V and J genes are TRBV10-3 and TRBJ2-2; tentatively, D is TRBD1 (7 bases). Per germline, CDR1 ENHRY and CDR2 SYGVKD. Trimming left V 6 bases short and J 3 bases short, with 23 bases between. This CDR3 is 18 amino acids long.

This clone was detected only once. The chain couples TRBV5-6 to TRBJ1-2, with 11 bases matching TRBD1. The CDR3 spans 15 residues. Trimming cost V 3 bases and J 4 bases; bases outside gene matches: 5. Germline CDR1 is SGHDT and CDR2 is YYEEEE. In nucleotides, the CDR3 is TGTGCCAGCAGCTCCTGGACAGGGGGCACCTATGGCTACACCTTC. This gives the protein CASSSWTGGTYGYTF.

The chain employs TRBV4-3 and TRBJ1-1; 8 nucleotides line up with TRBD1. There are 14 residues in the CDR3. V shed 4 bases and J 0 bases; nucleotides not matched to a gene: 1. The germline V gene encodes CDR1 LGHNA and CDR2 YSLEER. CDR3 sequence reads: CASSPTGVNTEAFF. As DNA, the CDR3 is TGCGCCAGCAGCCCGACAGGGGTGAACACTGAAGCTTTCTTT.

The J gene is TRBJ2-3, the V gene TRBV27, with a tentative D call TRBD2 (6 bases). There are 16 residues in the CDR3. Germline V CDR1 and CDR2: MNHEY, SMNVEV (reference sequence). The V gene lost 6 bases and the J gene lost 0 bases, with 16 bases spanning the gap. Here the CDR3 DNA reads TGTGCCAGCAGCCCCCTGACGGGGACTAGCACAGATACGCAGTATTTT. The encoded protein is CASSPLTGTSTDTQYF.

The genes are TRBV5-1 and TRBJ2-7; unclear D gene. Matching the DNA end better, TRBJ2-5 makes the J call doubtful. Germline loops: CDR1 SGHRS, CDR2 YFSETQ. This CDR3 comprises 12 residues. CDR3 amino acids: CASSVSQETQYF. The DNA of the CDR3 is TGCGCCAGCAGTGTCAGTCAAGAGACCCAGTACTTC.

V usage is TRBV29-1 and J usage is TRBJ2-7; D not resolved. The CDR3 runs to 13 residues. The germline V gene encodes CDR1 SQVTM and CDR2 ANQGSEA. V lost 7 bases to trimming and J lost 1 base, with 14 bases between them. As DNA, the CDR3 is TGCAGCGCCCAAAAGGGCGGATCCTACGAGCAGTACTTC. Its translation is CSAQKGGSYEQYF.

V usage is TRBV30 and J usage is TRBJ1-5, with D perhaps matching TRBD1 (5 bases). The length of the CDR3 is 17 residues. Germline V gives CDR1 GTSNPN, CDR2 SVGIG (reference sequence). Trimming cost V 0 bases and J 1 base, with 16 bases left between them. The CDR3: CAWSVRVSRVSNQPQHF. For the CDR3, the DNA is TGTGCCTGGAGTGTACGAGTCTCCAGGGTGAGCAATCAGCCCCAGCATTTT.

The chain employs TRBV9 and TRBJ2-3; 10 bases are shared with TRBD2. This CDR3 region has 16 residues. V lost 0 bases and J lost 5; bases outside the gene matches: 6. The germline V gene has CDR1 SGDLS and CDR2 YYNGEE. CDR3 DNA: TGTGCCAGCAGCGTAGGGTCTAGCGGGAGTCAAGATACGCAGTATTTT. Translating gives CASSVGSSGSQDTQYF.

The chain has TRBV12-5 and TRBJ2-1; D gene ambiguous. The CDR3 covers 13 residues. Germline-derived CDR1 and CDR2 are LGHNT and FRNRAP. Between the trimmed V and J ends, which lost 3 bases and 5 bases, there was a span of 8 bases. The CDR3 protein is CASGFRLNNEQFF. CDR3 nucleotides: TGTGCTAGTGGTTTTCGGCTGAACAATGAGCAGTTCTTC.

The chain joins TRBV12-5 to TRBJ1-5; 7 bases fit TRBD1. CDR1 is LGHNT and CDR2 is FRNRAP in the germline V gene. V trimming: 1 base; J trimming: 6 bases; junction bases outside the gene matches: 6. There are 15 residues in the CDR3. Here the CDR3 DNA reads TGTGCTAGTGGTTTGGCCGGGACAGCGTTTCAGCCCCAGCATTTT. Translating it yields CASGLAGTAFQPQHF.

The chain couples TRBV19 to TRBJ2-6, with a tentative D call TRBD1 (6 bases). Per the germline V gene, CDR1 is LNHDA and CDR2 is SQIVND (reference sequence). Trimming cost V 0 bases and J 4 bases, with 13 bases left between them. This CDR3 spans 17 amino acids. This CDR3 reads CASSIDPGVAGANVLTF. CDR3 coding DNA: TGTGCCAGTAGTATAGACCCAGGGGTCGCGGGGGCCAACGTCCTGACTTTC.

V gene TRBV19 combines with J gene TRBJ2-7; D perhaps matches TRBD1 (5 bases). The germline CDR1 and CDR2 sequences are LNHDA and SQIVND (reference sequence). The germline V and J ends were trimmed by 3 bases and 3 bases, with 9 bases remaining between them. The length of the CDR3 is 13 residues. The CDR3 reads CASSMGQGYEQYF. The CDR3 nucleotides are TGTGCCAGTAGTATGGGGCAGGGCTACGAGCAGTACTTC.

The chain has TRBV11-2 and TRBJ1-1, with D tentatively TRBD1 (5 bases). Trimming pared 3 bases from V and 5 bases from J, leaving 10 bases between. Germline loops: CDR1 SGHAT, CDR2 FQNNGV. The CDR3 runs to 13 residues. This CDR3 is CASSLGGVTEAFF. CDR3 nucleotides: TGTGCCAGCAGCTTGGGGGGAGTGACTGAAGCTTTCTTT.

The chain joins TRBV30 to TRBJ2-7; TRBD2 agrees at 10 bases. CDR1 GTSNPN and CDR2 SVGIG come from the germline V gene (reference sequence). V shed 4 bases, J shed 4 bases, and the junction held 1 base outside the gene matches. This CDR3 contains 12 residues. The CDR3 spells CAWTSGGYEQYF. In nucleotides, the CDR3 is TGTGCCTGGACTAGCGGGGGTTACGAGCAGTACTTC.

This clone is a singleton in its sample. The gene calls are TRBV5-1 and TRBJ1-4, with D maybe TRBD1 (5 bases). In germline, CDR1 is SGHRS, CDR2 YFSETQ. The CDR3 extends over 14 amino acids. V lost 3 bases and J lost 5, with 11 bases in between. The CDR3, as DNA: TGCGCCAGCAGCTCGGACACCGTAAATGAAAAACTGTTTTTT. It translates to CASSSDTVNEKLFF.

This clone was seen just once. The chain couples TRBV19 to TRBJ1-1; 7 nucleotides agree with TRBD1. V trimming: 6 bases; J trimming: 1 base; junction bases outside the gene matches: 2. The CDR3 has 13 residues. Germline CDR1 LNHDA, CDR2 SQIVND (reference sequence). This CDR3 is CASRRTGNTEAFF. The CDR3 nucleotides are TGTGCCAGTAGGCGGACAGGGAACACTGAAGCTTTCTTT.

This rearrangement joins TRBV4-2 to TRBJ1-5; possible D gene TRBD1, 6 bases. The CDR3 has 17 residues. Germline V CDR1 and CDR2: LGHNA, YNFKEQ. V lost 1 base, J lost 3 bases, and 16 bases lay in between. The DNA of the CDR3 is TGTGCCAGCAGCCAAGGCAGGGGCCCTTACCTCAATCAGCCCCAGCATTTT. As protein: CASSQGRGPYLNQPQHF.

This rearrangement joins TRBV5-6 to TRBJ2-5; 8 nucleotides match TRBD2. CDR1 is SGHDT and CDR2 is YYEEEE in the germline V gene. This CDR3 has 14 amino acids. V trimming: 5 bases; J trimming: 4 bases; junction bases outside the gene matches: 7. CDR3 DNA sequence: TGTGCCAGCAGTACGAGCGGGGGCGTAGAGACCCAGTACTTC. Translating it yields CASSTSGGVETQYF.

The chain links TRBV20-1 to TRBJ2-5; unclear D gene. Trimming left V 5 bases short and J 0 bases short, with 4 bases between. There are 11 residues in the CDR3. The germline V gene has CDR1 DFQATT and CDR2 SNEGSKA (reference sequence). CDR3 in amino acids: CSAQYQETQYF. The CDR3 coding sequence is TGCAGTGCTCAGTACCAAGAGACCCAGTACTTC.

This chain uses TRBV7-8 with TRBJ1-2, with D perhaps TRBD1 (6 bases). The CDR3 is 15 amino acids. V lost 4 bases and J 2 bases, leaving 14 bases between the germline ends. Germline V gene data show CDR1 as SGHVS and CDR2 as FQNEAQ. The CDR3 region has the DNA TGTGCCAGCAGCTCCCGGACAGCTGAAAACTATGGCTACACCTTC. Translation: CASSSRTAENYGYTF.

This clone was recorded at least ten times. This rearrangement joins TRBV5-6 to TRBJ1-4, with TRBD1 matching 9 bases. The V gene's germline CDR1 is SGHDT and CDR2 YYEEEE. Trimming at V came to 3 bases and at J to 8 bases, leaving 5 bases not matched to a gene. There are 14 residues in the CDR3. CDR3 protein: CASSWGQGWEKLFF. CDR3 in DNA: TGTGCCAGCAGCTGGGGACAGGGCTGGGAAAAACTGTTTTTT.

As concerns this clone: Other DNA sequences in the same sample also yield this CDR3. CDR3 residues: CASSEAGATYEQYF. The CDR3 coding sequence is TGTGCCAGCAGTGAAGCCGGGGCCACCTACGAGCAGTACTTC. This chain links TRBV2 with TRBJ2-7, with D perhaps matching TRBD1 or TRBD2 (5 bases each). Germline V gives CDR1 SNHLY, CDR2 FYNNEI. The ends were cut back, 0 bases at V and 2 bases at J, with 8 bases in the middle. The CDR3 totals 14 residues.

This sequence joins TRBV29-1 and TRBJ2-7; possible D gene TRBD1, 6 bases. The V and J ends lost 5 bases and 5 bases respectively, with 10 bases between them. The CDR3 sequence is 11 residues long. CDR1 SQVTM and CDR2 ANQGSEA come from the germline V gene. CDR3 amino acids: CSVQSGDEQYF. The CDR3 DNA is TGCAGCGTTCAATCAGGGGACGAGCAGTACTTC.

For this clone: One end of the junction varies from germline; a read error may be responsible. The J gene is TRBJ2-2, the V gene TRBV7-7, with 11 bases aligning to TRBD2. The CDR3 sequence is 15 residues long. CDR1 is SSHAT and CDR2 is FNYEAQ in the germline V gene (reference sequence). CDR3 sequence (DNA): TGTGCTAGCAGCTTACTAGCGGGAGACACCGGGGAGCTGTTTTTT. This sequence encodes CASSLLAGDTGELFF.